One and the same sample provided the 4 T cell receptor beta chains below, sequenced in a study of T cell responses to AZD1222 COVID-19 vaccine. Data came from immunoSEQ multiplex PCR; TCRdb stores just in-frame clones and leaves some out. The table lists 80,000 to 100,000 clones, around 85% of them singletons, with roughly 11% in the top ten. Here the sequenced sample was peripheral blood, taken 28 days after the second AZD1222 dose. The source is an adult who received the AZD1222 COVID-19 vaccine.

Only one count was recorded for this clone. The chain couples TRBV11-2 to TRBJ2-1; 8 nucleotides align to TRBD2. CDR1 is SGHAT and CDR2 is FQNNGV in the germline V gene. The trim removed 2 bases at V and 0 bases at J, leaving 6 bases unmatched. The CDR3 totals 17 residues. The CDR3 DNA reads TGTGCCAGCAGCTTACAACTAGCGGCAAGCTCCTACAATGAGCAGTTCTTC. It codes for CASSLQLAASSYNEQFF.

The chain employs TRBV4-3 and TRBJ2-3, with D perhaps assigned TRBD1 or TRBD2 (6 bases each). The CDR3 is 15 residues long. CDR1 is LGHNA and CDR2 is YSLEER in the germline V gene. Deletions cut 5 bases from V and 1 base from J, with 13 bases between. The CDR3 here is CASSWEDRRTDTQYF. In nucleotides, the CDR3 is TGCGCCAGCAGCTGGGAGGACAGACGCACAGATACGCAGTATTTT.

The chain links TRBV10-3 to TRBJ1-6; D not resolved. From germline, CDR1 is ENHRY and CDR2 SYGVKD. Trimming cost V 2 bases and J 10 bases, with 6 bases left between them. The CDR3 has 12 amino acids. CDR3 DNA: TGTGCCATCAGTGAGGGGCCGTCACCCCTCCACTTT. It codes for CAISEGPSPLHF.

The chain couples TRBV9 to TRBJ2-7; the D is unclear. The CDR3 totals 14 residues. Trimming cost V 4 bases and J 3 bases, with 14 bases left between them. CDR1 is SGDLS, CDR2 YYNGEE, per germline. Here the CDR3 reads CASSPLSSVYEQYF. In nucleotides, the CDR3 is TGTGCCAGCAGCCCCCTCTCTAGTGTCTACGAGCAGTACTTC. The full variable domain, completed using reference TRBV9 and TRBJ2-7, is DSGVTQTPKHLITATGQRVTLRCSPRSGDLSVYWYQQSLDQGLQFLIQYYNGEERAKGNILERFSAQQFPDLHSELNLSSLELGDSALYFCASSPLSSVYEQYFGPGTRLTVT.